Each of the 24 T cell receptor beta chains below was sequenced from the same sample in a study of control samples from healthy donors and cancer patients. Generated by immunoSEQ multiplex PCR, the TCRdb table keeps only in-frame clones and is missing some. Of about 150,000 clones listed, about 91% are singletons. Sequencing used blood. The origin of the receptors is a man between 18 and 35 years old in good health.

The sample holds one count of this clone. J is TRBJ1-1 and V is TRBV11-3; D remains unclear. Germline CDR1 SGHNT, CDR2 YENEEA. The V end lost 7 bases, the J end lost 5 bases, and 11 bases lay between the germline ends. The CDR3 covers 12 residues. The DNA of the CDR3 is TGTGCCAGCAAAAGGGATGGAACTGAAGCTTTCTTT. It codes for CASKRDGTEAFF.

This rearrangement joins TRBV4-3 to TRBJ2-2; D call uncertain. Germline V lookup: CDR1 LGHNA, CDR2 YSLEER. The CDR3 runs to 14 residues. V was clipped by 8 bases and J by 4 bases, with 14 bases between them. This CDR3 reads CASRRNFGTGELFF. The CDR3 nucleotides are TGCGCCAGCCGTCGGAACTTCGGCACCGGGGAGCTGTTTTTT.

This chain uses TRBV4-3 with TRBJ1-4; tentative D call: TRBD1 (6 bases). Between the trimmed V and J ends, which lost 3 bases and 0 bases, there was a span of 20 bases. In germline, CDR1 is LGHNA, CDR2 YSLEER. The CDR3 runs to 19 residues. The CDR3 is CASSQNGGGRTATNEKLFF. DNA for the CDR3: TGCGCCAGCAGCCAGAATGGTGGGGGGCGGACGGCAACTAATGAAAAACTGTTTTTT.

The chain has TRBV4-3 and TRBJ2-7; perhaps TRBD2 as D (5 bases). The germline gives CDR1 LGHNA, CDR2 YSLEER. V lost 4 bases and J 0 bases, leaving 10 bases between the germline ends. The length of the CDR3 is 14 residues. CDR3 DNA sequence: TGCGCCAGCAGCCCGGACGGGATCTCCTACGAGCAGTACTTC. The encoded protein is CASSPDGISYEQYF.

This clone was seen a handful of times. The rearrangement joins TRBV28 to TRBJ1-1; D ambiguous. The CDR3 is made up of 14 amino acids. Germline V gene data show CDR1 as MDHEN and CDR2 as SYDVKM. Trimming took off 2 bases at V and 1 base at J, with 8 bases between the two ends. CDR3 sequence (DNA): TGTGCCAGCAGTTTACGGGCAAGGAACACTGAAGCTTTCTTT. Amino acid sequence: CASSLRARNTEAFF.

This sequence joins TRBV10-1 and TRBJ2-7; possible D gene TRBD2, 6 bases. Germline V gene sequence: CDR1 WNHNN, CDR2 SYGVQD (reference sequence). The CDR3 totals 11 residues. Trimming pared 6 bases from V and 6 bases from J, leaving 9 bases between. CDR3 sequence: CASRRLGEQYF. The CDR3 region has the DNA TGCGCCAGCAGGCGACTAGGCGAGCAGTACTTC.

CDR3 amino acids: CASSPQADPYNSPLHF. The CDR3 nucleotides read TGTGCCAGCAGCCCCCAAGCCGACCCATATAATTCACCCCTCCACTTT. The genes are TRBV5-4 and TRBJ1-6; no clear D. With 4 bases removed from V and 4 bases from J, the gap between germline ends came to 15 bases. CDR1 SGHNT and CDR2 YYREEE come from the germline V gene (reference sequence). CDR3 size: 16 residues.

This clone was detected only once. V is TRBV18 and J is TRBJ2-7, with 12 bases lining up with TRBD1. CDR3 size: 15 residues. The ends lost 4 bases at V and 4 bases at J; junction bases unmatched: 5. Germline CDR1 and CDR2: KGHSH and LQKENI. The CDR3 DNA reads as TGTGCCAGCTCACTCCCGGGACAGGGGGCGTACGAGCAGTACTTC. Amino acids: CASSLPGQGAYEQYF.

The V and J genes are TRBV5-1 and TRBJ2-6; unclear D gene. Germline V CDR1 and CDR2: SGHRS, YFSETQ. There are 16 residues in the CDR3. Trimming took off 5 bases at V and 0 bases at J, with 12 bases between the two ends. In nucleotides, the CDR3 is TGCGCCAGCAGAGACCAGCTGGGCTCTGGGGCCAACGTCCTGACTTTC. Translating gives CASRDQLGSGANVLTF.

The V call is TRBV19, the J call TRBJ2-5; maybe TRBD2 (7 bases). Deletions cut 3 bases from V and 2 bases from J, with 10 bases between. From germline, CDR1 is LNHDA and CDR2 SQIVND (reference sequence). CDR3 length equals 14 residues. The CDR3 reads CASSIGGTQETQYF. The DNA for the CDR3 is TGTGCCAGTAGTATCGGGGGGACACAAGAGACCCAGTACTTC.

This chain connects TRBV7-2 to TRBJ2-3, with D uncertain. The CDR3 runs 13 residues. Germline CDR1 is SGHTA and CDR2 is FQGNSA. Trimming took off 5 bases at V and 0 bases at J, with 6 bases between the two ends. The CDR3 protein is CASSIPSTDTQYF. For the CDR3, the DNA is TGTGCCAGCAGCATCCCTAGCACAGATACGCAGTATTTT.

The chain uses TRBV4-2 and TRBJ2-3; a weak D match, TRBD2 (5 bases). Trimming removed 1 base at V and 8 bases at J, with 10 bases between. The CDR3 runs 13 residues. In germline, CDR1 is LGHNA, CDR2 YNFKEQ. CDR3 protein: CASSQGSEGTQYF. The CDR3, as DNA: TGTGCCAGCAGCCAAGGGAGCGAGGGTACGCAGTATTTT.

The chain joins TRBV18 to TRBJ2-5; D remains unclear. The CDR3 spans 13 residues. Between the trimmed V and J ends, which lost 0 bases and 1 base, there was a span of 3 bases. Germline CDR1 and CDR2: KGHSH and LQKENI. CDR3 sequence reads: CASSPPSQETQYF. The CDR3 region has the DNA TGTGCCAGCTCACCACCTTCCCAAGAGACCCAGTACTTC. The full variable domain, its missing parts supplied by reference TRBV18 and TRBJ2-5, is NAGVMQNPRHLVRRRGQEARLRCSPMKGHSHVYWYRQLPEEGLKFMVYLQKENIIDESGMPKERFSAEFPKEGPSILRIQQVVRGDSAAYFCASSPPSQETQYFGPGTRLLVL.

This clone was seen just once. V is TRBV7-9 and J is TRBJ1-4; D gene unclear. This CDR3 has 13 residues. Per germline, CDR1 SEHNR and CDR2 FQNEAQ (reference sequence). Between the trimmed V and J ends, which lost 0 bases and 7 bases, there was a span of 6 bases. The CDR3, as DNA: TGTGCCAGCAGCTTAGCGGGGAGTGAAAAACTGTTTTTT. This gives the protein CASSLAGSEKLFF.

This clone appeared a few times. V and J are TRBV18 and TRBJ1-5; 10 positions agree with TRBD1. V lost 0 bases, J lost 6 bases, and 2 bases stayed unmatched. The CDR3 spans 15 residues. Germline assignment: CDR1 KGHSH and CDR2 LQKENI. CDR3 loop: CASSPPGDRGQPQHF. CDR3 sequence (DNA): TGTGCCAGCTCACCACCGGGGGACAGGGGTCAGCCCCAGCATTTT.

Concerning this clone itself: A junction boundary mismatches the germline segment, possibly from a read error. V is TRBV7-7 and J is TRBJ2-2; D gene uncertain. Germline values: CDR1 SSHAT, CDR2 FNYEAQ (reference sequence). The length of the CDR3 is 15 residues. The CDR3 DNA reads TGTGCTAGCAGCTTGGACCATTCGAACACCGGGGAGCTGTTTTTT. This translates into CASSLDHSNTGELFF. The full variable domain, with the rest looked up from reference TRBV7-7 and TRBJ2-2, is GAGVSQSPRYKVTKRGQDVTLRCDPISSHATLYWYQQALGQGPEFLTYFNYEAQPDKSGLPSDRFSAERPEGSISTLTIQRTEQRDSAMYRCASSLDHSNTGELFFGEGSRLTVL.

The chain carries TRBV20-1 and TRBJ1-1; D gene ambiguous. The CDR3 spans 11 residues. Germline lookup yields CDR1 DFQATT and CDR2 SNEGSKA (reference sequence). Trimming left V 3 bases short and J 4 bases short, with 6 bases between. The chain's CDR3 is CSARGPTEAFF. In DNA form, the CDR3 reads TGCAGTGCTAGGGGCCCCACTGAAGCTTTCTTT.

The rearrangement joins TRBV28 to TRBJ1-2; TRBD1 matches 11 bases. Germline CDR1 is MDHEN and CDR2 is SYDVKM. This CDR3 is 14 amino acids long. With 6 bases clipped from V and 2 bases from J, the junction kept 2 bases outside the gene matches. Written as DNA, the CDR3 is TGTGCCAGCAGGTGGACAGGGGGCAACTATGGCTACACCTTC. It encodes CASRWTGGNYGYTF.

The rearrangement links TRBV9 to TRBJ1-2; possibly TRBD1 for D (5 bases). Trimming cost V 0 bases and J 4 bases, with 16 bases left between them. The CDR3 is made up of 16 amino acids. Germline V CDR1 and CDR2: SGDLS, YYNGEE. This chain's CDR3 is CASSVGAGNGAYGYTF. DNA of the CDR3: TGTGCCAGCAGCGTAGGGGCCGGTAACGGGGCCTATGGCTACACCTTC.

The CDR3 spells CASSLAPAYEQYF. CDR3 DNA sequence: TGTGCCAGTAGTTTAGCCCCCGCCTACGAGCAGTACTTC. The chain is built from TRBV19 and TRBJ2-7, with no clear D. The CDR3 extends over 13 amino acids. V was pared by 5 bases and J by 2 bases, with 10 bases between. Germline CDR1 and CDR2: LNHDA and SQIVND (reference sequence).

J is TRBJ2-3 and V is TRBV3-1 (or the pseudogene TRBV3-2); tentative D call: TRBD1 (6 bases). Germline V gives CDR1 LGHDT, CDR2 YNNKEL (reference sequence). This CDR3 is 13 amino acids long. V was cut by 1 base and J by 12 bases, with 14 bases left in between. The CDR3 sequence: CASSQGAGATQYF. In nucleotides, the CDR3 is TGTGCCAGCAGCCAAGGTGCAGGGGCGACTCAGTATTTT.

As to this clone: Other nucleotide sequences in the sample specify the same CDR3. J is TRBJ1-4 and V is TRBV28; a weak D match, TRBD1 (6 bases). This CDR3 region has 14 residues. The V gene lost 2 bases and the J gene lost 7 bases, with 11 bases spanning the gap. The germline V gene encodes CDR1 MDHEN and CDR2 SYDVKM. The CDR3 reads CASSLVGRGEKLFF. CDR3 in DNA: TGTGCCAGCAGTTTAGTCGGCAGGGGTGAAAAACTGTTTTTT.

V usage is TRBV13 and J usage is TRBJ2-3; D call uncertain. Germline-derived CDR1 and CDR2 are PRHDT and FYEKMQ (reference sequence). V was shortened by 4 bases and J by 6 bases, with 11 bases between the two germline ends. This CDR3 contains 13 residues. The CDR3 DNA follows: TGTGCCAGCAGCTCAGAAGCGCATGATACGCAGTATTTT. This encodes CASSSEAHDTQYF. Together with reference TRBV13 and TRBJ2-3, the CDR3 gives the full variable domain: AAGVIQSPRHLIKEKRETATLKCYPIPRHDTVYWYQQGPGQDPQFLISFYEKMQSDKGSIPDRFSAQQFSDYHSELNMSSLELGDSALYFCASSSEAHDTQYFGPGTRLTVL.

The gene calls are TRBV2 and TRBJ1-4; the D gene is possibly TRBD1 (5 bases). V lost 9 bases, J lost 8 bases, and 10 bases lay in between. The CDR3 is 11 residues long. The germline CDR1 and CDR2 sequences are SNHLY and FYNNEI. The chain's CDR3 is CARRDGEKLFF. CDR3 in DNA: TGTGCCAGACGGGACGGAGAAAAACTGTTTTTT.